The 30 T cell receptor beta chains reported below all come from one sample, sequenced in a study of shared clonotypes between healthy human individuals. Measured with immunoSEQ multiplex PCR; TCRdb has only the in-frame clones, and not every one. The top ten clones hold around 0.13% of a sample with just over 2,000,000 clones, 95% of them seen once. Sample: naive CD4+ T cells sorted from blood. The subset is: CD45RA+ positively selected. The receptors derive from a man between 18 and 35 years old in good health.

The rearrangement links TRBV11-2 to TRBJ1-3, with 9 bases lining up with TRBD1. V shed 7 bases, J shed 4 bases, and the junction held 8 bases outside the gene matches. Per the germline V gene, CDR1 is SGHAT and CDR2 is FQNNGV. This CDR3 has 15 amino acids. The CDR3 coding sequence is TGTGCCAGCACCACGACAGGGGGAAAAGGAAACACCATATATTTT. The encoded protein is CASTTTGGKGNTIYF.

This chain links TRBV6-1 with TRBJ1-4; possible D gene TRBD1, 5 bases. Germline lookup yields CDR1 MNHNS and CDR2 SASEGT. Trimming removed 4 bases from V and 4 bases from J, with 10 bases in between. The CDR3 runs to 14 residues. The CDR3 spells CASSGDGFNEKLFF. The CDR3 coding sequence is TGTGCCAGCAGTGGGGACGGATTTAATGAAAAACTGTTTTTT.

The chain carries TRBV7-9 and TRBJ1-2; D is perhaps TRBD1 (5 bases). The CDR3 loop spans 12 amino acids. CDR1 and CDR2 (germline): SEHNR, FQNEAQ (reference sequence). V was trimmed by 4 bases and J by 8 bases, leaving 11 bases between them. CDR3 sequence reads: CASSSDTLGYTF. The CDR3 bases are TGTGCCAGCAGCTCGGACACGCTGGGCTACACCTTC. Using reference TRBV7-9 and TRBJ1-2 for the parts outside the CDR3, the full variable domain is DTGVSQNPRHKITKRGQNVTFRCDPISEHNRLYWYRQTLGQGPEFLTYFQNEAQLEKSRLLSDRFSAERPKGSFSTLEIQRTEQGDSAMYLCASSSDTLGYTFGSGTRLTVV.

CDR3 protein: CASRRGSGNTIYF. Here the CDR3 DNA reads TGTGCCAGCAGAAGGGGTTCTGGAAACACCATATATTTT. The V call is TRBV6-5, the J call TRBJ1-3; a possible D gene is TRBD1 (5 bases). Germline values: CDR1 MNHEY, CDR2 SVGAGI. The CDR3 covers 13 residues. Trimming removed 6 bases at V and 1 base at J, with 7 bases between.

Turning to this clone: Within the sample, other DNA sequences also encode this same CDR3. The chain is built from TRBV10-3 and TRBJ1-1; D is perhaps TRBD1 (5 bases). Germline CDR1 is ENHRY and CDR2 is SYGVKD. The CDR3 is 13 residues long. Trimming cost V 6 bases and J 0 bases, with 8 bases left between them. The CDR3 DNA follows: TGTGCCATCAGGGACACCATGAACACTGAAGCTTTCTTT. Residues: CAIRDTMNTEAFF.

The CDR3 protein is CASSLAPRLNTEAFF. The CDR3 DNA follows: TGCGCCAGCAGCTTGGCACCCCGACTGAACACTGAAGCTTTCTTT. V is TRBV5-1 and J is TRBJ1-1; no clear D. The CDR3 runs to 15 residues. Looked up from germline, CDR1 is SGHRS and CDR2 is YFSETQ. V lost 0 bases to trimming and J lost 0 bases, with 9 bases between them.

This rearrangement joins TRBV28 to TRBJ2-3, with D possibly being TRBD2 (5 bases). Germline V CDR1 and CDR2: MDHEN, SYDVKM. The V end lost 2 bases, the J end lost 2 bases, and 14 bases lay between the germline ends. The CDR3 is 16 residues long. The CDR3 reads CASSLLSRGNTDTQYF. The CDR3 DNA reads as TGTGCCAGCAGTTTACTTTCACGGGGTAACACAGATACGCAGTATTTT.

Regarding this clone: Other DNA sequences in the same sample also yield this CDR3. Here the CDR3 DNA reads TGTGCCAGCTCACCACTAGCGGTCACAGATACGCAGTATTTT. Protein product: CASSPLAVTDTQYF. The V call is TRBV18, the J call TRBJ2-3, with D perhaps matching TRBD2 (6 bases). The CDR3 spans 14 residues. Germline V CDR1 and CDR2: KGHSH, LQKENI. The V gene lost 1 base and the J gene lost 2 bases, with 7 bases spanning the gap.

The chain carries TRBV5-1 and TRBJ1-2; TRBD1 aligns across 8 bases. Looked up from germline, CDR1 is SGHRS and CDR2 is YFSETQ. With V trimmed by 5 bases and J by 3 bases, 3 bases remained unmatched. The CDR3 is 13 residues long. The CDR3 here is CASREDRDYGYTF. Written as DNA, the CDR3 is TGCGCCAGCAGGGAGGACAGGGACTATGGCTACACCTTC. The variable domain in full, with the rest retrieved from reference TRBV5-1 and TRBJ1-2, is KAGVTQTPRYLIKTRGQQVTLSCSPISGHRSVSWYQQTPGQGLQFLFEYFSETQRNKGNFPGRFSGRQFSNSRSEMNVSTLELGDSALYLCASREDRDYGYTFGSGTRLTVV.

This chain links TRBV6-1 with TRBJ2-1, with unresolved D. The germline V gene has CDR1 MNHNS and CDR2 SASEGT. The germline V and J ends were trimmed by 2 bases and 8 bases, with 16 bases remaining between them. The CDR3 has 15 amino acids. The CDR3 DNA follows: TGTGCCAGCAGTGAATCAAGATCGGTTGGCCATGAGCAGTTCTTC. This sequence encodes CASSESRSVGHEQFF.

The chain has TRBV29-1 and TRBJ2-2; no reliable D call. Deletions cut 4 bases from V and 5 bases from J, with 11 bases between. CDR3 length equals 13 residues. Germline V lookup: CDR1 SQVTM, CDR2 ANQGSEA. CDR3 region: CSVGKGLTGELFF. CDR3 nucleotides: TGCAGCGTTGGGAAAGGGCTAACCGGGGAGCTGTTTTTT.

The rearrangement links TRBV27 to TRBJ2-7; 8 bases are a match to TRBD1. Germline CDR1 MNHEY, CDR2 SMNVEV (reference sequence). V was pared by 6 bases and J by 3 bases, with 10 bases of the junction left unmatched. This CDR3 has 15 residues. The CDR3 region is CASSRRQGASYEQYF. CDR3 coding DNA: TGTGCCAGCAGCCGACGGCAGGGGGCAAGCTACGAGCAGTACTTC.

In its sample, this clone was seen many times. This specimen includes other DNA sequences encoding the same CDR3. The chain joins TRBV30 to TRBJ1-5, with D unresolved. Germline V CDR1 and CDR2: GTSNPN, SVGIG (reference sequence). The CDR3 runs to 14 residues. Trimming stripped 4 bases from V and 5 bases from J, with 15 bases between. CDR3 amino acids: CAWTLQPYDQPQHF. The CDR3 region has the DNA TGTGCCTGGACACTCCAACCATACGATCAGCCCCAGCATTTT. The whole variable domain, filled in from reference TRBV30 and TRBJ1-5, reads SQTIHQWPATLVQPVGSPLSLECTVEGTSNPNLYWYRQAAGRGLQLLFYSVGIGQISSEVPQNLSASRPQDRQFILSSKKLLLSDSGFYLCAWTLQPYDQPQHFGDGTRLSIL.

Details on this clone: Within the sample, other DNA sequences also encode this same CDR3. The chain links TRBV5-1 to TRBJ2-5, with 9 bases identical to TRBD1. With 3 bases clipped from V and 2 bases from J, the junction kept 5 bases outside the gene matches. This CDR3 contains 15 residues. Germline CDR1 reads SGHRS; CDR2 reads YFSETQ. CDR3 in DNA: TGCGCCAGCAGCTCGGGACAGGGAGGGCAAGAGACCCAGTACTTC. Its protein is CASSSGQGGQETQYF.

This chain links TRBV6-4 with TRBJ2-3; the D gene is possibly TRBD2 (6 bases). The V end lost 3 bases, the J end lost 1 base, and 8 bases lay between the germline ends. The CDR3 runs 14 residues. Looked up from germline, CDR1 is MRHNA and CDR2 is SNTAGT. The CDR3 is CASSEQRGTDTQYF. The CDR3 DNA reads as TGTGCCAGCAGTGAACAGCGGGGCACAGATACGCAGTATTTT.

In DNA form, the CDR3 reads TGTGCTAGCAGCGGGACACTGGGTGTCGGGGAGCTGTTTTTT. Its protein is CASSGTLGVGELFF. This chain connects TRBV12-5 to TRBJ2-2, with D possibly TRBD2 on 7 matching bases. CDR3 size: 14 residues. Per germline, CDR1 LGHNT and CDR2 FRNRAP. V lost 9 bases and J lost 7, with 18 bases in between.

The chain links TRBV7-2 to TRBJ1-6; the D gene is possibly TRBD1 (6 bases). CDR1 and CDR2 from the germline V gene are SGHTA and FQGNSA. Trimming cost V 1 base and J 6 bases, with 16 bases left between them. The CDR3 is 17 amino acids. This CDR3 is CASSLEWGASVNSPLHF. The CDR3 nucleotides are TGTGCCAGCAGCTTAGAGTGGGGGGCCTCGGTTAATTCACCCCTCCACTTT.

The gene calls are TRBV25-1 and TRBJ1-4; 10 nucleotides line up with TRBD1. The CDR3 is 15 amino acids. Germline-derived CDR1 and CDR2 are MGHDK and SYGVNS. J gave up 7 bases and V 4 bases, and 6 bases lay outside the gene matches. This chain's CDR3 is CASSGPGQGSEKLFF. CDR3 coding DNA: TGTGCCAGCAGTGGACCGGGACAGGGGAGTGAAAAACTGTTTTTT.

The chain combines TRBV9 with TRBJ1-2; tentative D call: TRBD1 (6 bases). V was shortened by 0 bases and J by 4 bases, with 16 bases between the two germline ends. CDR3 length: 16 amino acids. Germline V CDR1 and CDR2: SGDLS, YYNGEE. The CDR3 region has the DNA TGTGCCAGCAGCGTAGCCCCGGAGGGGGGAGGCTATGGCTACACCTTC. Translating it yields CASSVAPEGGGYGYTF.

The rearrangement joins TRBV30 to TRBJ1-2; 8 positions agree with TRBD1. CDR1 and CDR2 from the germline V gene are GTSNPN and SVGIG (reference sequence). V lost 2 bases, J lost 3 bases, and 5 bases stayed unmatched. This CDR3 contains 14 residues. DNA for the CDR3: TGTGCCTGGAGTACCCACAGGGGGGACTATGGCTACACCTTC. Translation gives CAWSTHRGDYGYTF.

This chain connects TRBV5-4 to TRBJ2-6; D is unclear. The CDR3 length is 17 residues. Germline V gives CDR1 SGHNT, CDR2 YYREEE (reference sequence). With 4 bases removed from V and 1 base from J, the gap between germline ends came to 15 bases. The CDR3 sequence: CASSISFSPSGANVLTF. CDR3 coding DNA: TGTGCCAGCAGCATATCCTTCTCGCCTTCTGGGGCCAACGTCCTGACTTTC. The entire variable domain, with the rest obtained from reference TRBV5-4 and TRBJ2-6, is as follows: ETGVTQSPTHLIKTRGQQVTLRCSSQSGHNTVSWYQQALGQGPQFIFQYYREEENGRGNFPPRFSGLQFPNYSSELNVNALELDDSALYLCASSISFSPSGANVLTFGAGSRLTVL.

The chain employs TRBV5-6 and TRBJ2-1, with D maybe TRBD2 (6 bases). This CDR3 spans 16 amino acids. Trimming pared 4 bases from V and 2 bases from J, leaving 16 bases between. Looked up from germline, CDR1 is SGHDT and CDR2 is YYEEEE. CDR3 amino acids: CASSLLGTETYNEQFF. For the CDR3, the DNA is TGTGCCAGCAGCCTATTAGGGACTGAGACCTACAATGAGCAGTTCTTC. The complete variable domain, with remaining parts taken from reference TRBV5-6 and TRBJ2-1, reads DAGVTQSPTHLIKTRGQQVTLRCSPKSGHDTVSWYQQALGQGPQFIFQYYEEEERQRGNFPDRFSGHQFPNYSSELNVNALLLGDSALYLCASSLLGTETYNEQFFGPGTRLTVL.

CDR3: CASSGINTEAFF. CDR3 coding DNA: TGTGCCAGCTCCGGCATCAACACTGAAGCTTTCTTT. This chain links TRBV18 with TRBJ1-1; D is unclear. Trimming cost V 6 bases and J 2 bases, with 7 bases left between them. This CDR3 comprises 12 residues. Per germline, CDR1 KGHSH and CDR2 LQKENI.

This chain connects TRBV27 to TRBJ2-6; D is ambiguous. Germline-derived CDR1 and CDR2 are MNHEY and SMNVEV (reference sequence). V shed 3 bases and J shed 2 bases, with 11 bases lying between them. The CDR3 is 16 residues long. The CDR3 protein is CASSFAPGTGANVLTF. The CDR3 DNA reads TGTGCCAGCAGTTTTGCGCCAGGCACTGGGGCCAACGTCCTGACTTTC.

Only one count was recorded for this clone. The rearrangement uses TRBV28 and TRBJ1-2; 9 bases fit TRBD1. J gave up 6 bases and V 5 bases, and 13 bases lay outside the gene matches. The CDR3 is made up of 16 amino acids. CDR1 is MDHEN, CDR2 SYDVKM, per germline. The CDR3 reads CASSIRPGQGRNGYTF. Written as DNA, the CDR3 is TGTGCCAGCAGTATCCGTCCGGGACAGGGAAGGAATGGCTACACCTTC.

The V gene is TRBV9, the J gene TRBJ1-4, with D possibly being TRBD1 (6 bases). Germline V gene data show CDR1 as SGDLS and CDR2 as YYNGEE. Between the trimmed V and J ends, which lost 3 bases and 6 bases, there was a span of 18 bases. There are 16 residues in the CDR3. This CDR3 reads CASSAPSGHPDEKLFF. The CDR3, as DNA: TGTGCCAGCAGCGCACCTTCGGGACACCCTGATGAAAAACTGTTTTTT.

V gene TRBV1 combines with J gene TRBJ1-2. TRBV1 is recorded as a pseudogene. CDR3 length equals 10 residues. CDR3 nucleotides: TGCACCATCCATGGGGATGGCTACACCTTC. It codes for CTIHGDGYTF.

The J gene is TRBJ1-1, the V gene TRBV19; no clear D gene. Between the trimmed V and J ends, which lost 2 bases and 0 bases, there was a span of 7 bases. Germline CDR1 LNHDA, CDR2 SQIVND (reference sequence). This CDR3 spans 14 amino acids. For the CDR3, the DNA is TGTGCCAGTAGTATAAGGGTCATGAACACTGAAGCTTTCTTT. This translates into CASSIRVMNTEAFF.

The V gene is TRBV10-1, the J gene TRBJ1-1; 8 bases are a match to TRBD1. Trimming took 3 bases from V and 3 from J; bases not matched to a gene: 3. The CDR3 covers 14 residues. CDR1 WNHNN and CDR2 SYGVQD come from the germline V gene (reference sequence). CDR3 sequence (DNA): TGCGCCAGCAGTGATGAGACAGGGGACACTGAAGCTTTCTTT. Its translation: CASSDETGDTEAFF.

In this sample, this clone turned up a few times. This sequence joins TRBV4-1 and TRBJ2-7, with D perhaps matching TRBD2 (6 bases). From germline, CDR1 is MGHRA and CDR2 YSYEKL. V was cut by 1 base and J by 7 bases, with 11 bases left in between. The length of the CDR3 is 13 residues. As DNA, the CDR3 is TGCGCCAGCAGCCAAGGGGGGGTAGGTGAGCAGTACTTC. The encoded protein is CASSQGGVGEQYF.